This TCR beta chain derives from a study of regulatory T cells in long-lasting Graves disease. Time point defined: persistent/refractory GD, antithyroid drugs over 5 years with positive TRAb. Researchers made the TCR library from RNA that was extracted from PBMCs. The CDR3 is made up of 11 amino acids. Germline-derived CDR1 and CDR2 are SGHDT and YYEEEE. This clonotype was counted at least ten times. One end of the junction fails to match germline, which may point to a read error. According to the study, TCR beta libraries were built with iRepertoire HTBI primers and CDR3-region Arm-PCR. In TCRdb, the multiplex PCR reads were re-called with MiXCR into one record per CDR3 protein. Found here are around 500,000 distinct CDR3 sequences, around 20% of them singletons; the top ten hold 7.8%.

The V and J genes are TRBV5-6 and TRBJ2-5, with D perhaps TRBD2 (5 bases). This receptor was identified in a female donor with Graves disease. Sequenced here: peripheral blood mononuclear cells (PBMCs), sampled when the disease was refractory, from a patient treated with antithyroid drugs. The CDR3 region is CASSLGLGENF. In DNA form, the CDR3 reads TGTGCCAGCAGCCTGGGATTGGGAGAGAACTTC.